This T cell receptor beta chain was obtained from a study of blood T cell repertoires in COVID-19. In the original workflow: It was from reference gene primer amplification that nucleated cell counts were estimated. The table came from immunoSEQ multiplex PCR; TCRdb's copy has only in-frame clones and leaves some out. The V and J calls and clone size were taken over from that table, and D and trimming were inferred from the DNA. The sample has 250,000 to 350,000 clones, approximately 90% seen once; the top ten hold 2% to 2.5%. The V gene's germline CDR1 is MNHNS and CDR2 SASEGT. Trimming pared 4 bases from V and 6 bases from J, leaving 10 bases between. This CDR3 is 13 amino acids long.

The genes are TRBV6-1 and TRBJ1-5; D remains unclear. Sequenced: PBMCs or T cells enriched from blood (not recorded which). This receptor was obtained from a woman aged 55 to 70 in a cohort exposed to, infected with or recovered from COVID-19 (not recorded which). As DNA, the CDR3 is TGTGCCAGCAGTGCTACCGGGGTTCAGCCCCAGCATTTT. Residues: CASSATGVQPQHF.